This T cell receptor beta chain was captured in a study of shared clonotypes between healthy human individuals. The naive CD8 fraction comprised CD45RO-negative cells positively selected for CCR7 and excluded terminally differentiated effector memory CD45RA+ cells. Libraries were prepared by immunoSEQ multiplex PCR; TCRdb keeps only in-frame clonotypes and omits some of them. Among 550,000 to 750,000 clones, about 95% were seen once, and the ten largest hold 0.09% to 0.13%. Germline V lookup: CDR1 SEHNR, CDR2 FQNEAQ (reference sequence). V shed 5 bases and J 5 bases; nucleotides not matched to a gene: 11. The CDR3 length is 16 residues.

This sequence originates from a woman younger than 45 in good health. The rearrangement joins TRBV7-9 to TRBJ2-1; 8 bases map to TRBD2. Sequencing input: naive CD8+ T cells sorted from blood. DNA for the CDR3: TGTGCCAGCAGCCCATGGGGGCGGGAGGAGGACAATGAGCAGTTCTTC. Translated, it gives CASSPWGREEDNEQFF.